This T cell receptor (beta chain) derives from a study of blood T cells in healthy people across ages. Points from the study as a whole: It was the long-lived donors that had more naive CD4+ cells and higher diversity than aged donors. Per million T cells, the diversity of TCR beta decreased roughly linearly as age advanced.

It was with a sample-barcoded 5' primer and a J-beta primer mix that a second PCR of roughly 7 to 12 cycles was run. The authors tagged each cDNA molecule using a template-switch adaptor with 12 random nucleotides. In TCRdb, the 5' RACE reads were re-called with MiXCR into one record per CDR3 protein. This sample has over 950,000 distinct CDR3 sequences, with roughly half found just once. The draw of peripheral blood yielded about 9.4 milliliters from each donor. Germline loops: CDR1 SGDLS, CDR2 YYNGEE. V lost 0 bases to trimming and J lost 9 bases; unmatched junction nucleotides: 7. This CDR3 contains 15 residues. Details on this clonotype: Its antigen remains unknown.

The rearrangement uses TRBV9 and TRBJ2-1, with TRBD1 identical over 9 bases. This receptor was identified in a woman in her sixties or seventies in good health. Sequenced sample: blood. CDR3 loop: CASSVGTGVRSEQFF. The CDR3 nucleotides are TGTGCCAGCAGCGTAGGGACAGGGGTACGATCTGAGCAGTTCTTC. The full variable domain, with the rest looked up from reference TRBV9 and TRBJ2-1, is DSGVTQTPKHLITATGQRVTLRCSPRSGDLSVYWYQQSLDQGLQFLIQYYNGEERAKGNILERFSAQQFPDLHSELNLSSLELGDSALYFCASSVGTGVRSEQFFGPGTRLTVL.